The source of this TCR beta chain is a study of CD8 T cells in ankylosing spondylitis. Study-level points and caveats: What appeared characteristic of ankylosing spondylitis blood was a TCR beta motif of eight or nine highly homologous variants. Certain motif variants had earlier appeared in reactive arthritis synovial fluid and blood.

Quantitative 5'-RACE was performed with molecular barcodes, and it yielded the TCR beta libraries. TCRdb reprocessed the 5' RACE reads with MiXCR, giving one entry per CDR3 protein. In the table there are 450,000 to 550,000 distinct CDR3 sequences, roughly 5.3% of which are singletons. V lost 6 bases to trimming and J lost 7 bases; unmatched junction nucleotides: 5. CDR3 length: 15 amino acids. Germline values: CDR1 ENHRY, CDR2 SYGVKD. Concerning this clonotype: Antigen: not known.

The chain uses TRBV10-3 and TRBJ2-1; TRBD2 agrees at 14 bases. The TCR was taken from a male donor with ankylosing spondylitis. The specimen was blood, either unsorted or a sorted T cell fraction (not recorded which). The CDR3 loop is CAIRGLAGALNEQFF. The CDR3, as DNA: TGTGCCATCAGGGGACTAGCGGGAGCCTTAAATGAGCAGTTCTTC.